These 8 T cell receptor beta chains came from one sample sequenced in a study of T cell clones after liver transplantation. The method was immunoSEQ multiplex PCR; TCRdb's version includes in-frame clones alone and lacks a portion of them. The data contain 70,000 or so clones, over 90% of them singletons. The specimen was CD4+ T cells from blood, collected nearly 26 months after liver transplant. These receptors were obtained from a human patient who received a liver transplant. Some T cells could come from the graft donor.

In regard to this clone: Sequence at one end of the junction differs from germline and may be a read error. The chain carries TRBV5-4 and TRBJ1-2; 7 bases map to TRBD1. Germline CDR1 and CDR2: SGHNT and YYREEE (reference sequence). The CDR3 has 12 residues. Written as DNA, the CDR3 is TGTGCCAGCAGCCTCGGGGACAGCGATTTTGCCTTC. Its translation is CASSLGDSDFAF.

The V call is TRBV28, the J call TRBJ2-1, with TRBD2 matching over 7 bases. V lost 8 bases, J lost 7 bases, and 14 bases stayed unmatched. The CDR3 is 15 residues long. Germline V gives CDR1 MDHEN, CDR2 SYDVKM. The CDR3, as DNA: TGTGCCAGCGGGGAAAGCGGGACTAAGGCAAATGAGCAGTTCTTC. Protein sequence: CASGESGTKANEQFF.

The gene calls are TRBV4-1 and TRBJ2-7; TRBD2 might be the D (5 bases). The ends were cut back, 4 bases at V and 5 bases at J, with 12 bases in the middle. Per the germline V gene, CDR1 is MGHRA and CDR2 is YSYEKL. The CDR3 runs to 13 residues. The CDR3 spells CASSLLPGDEQYF. In nucleotides, the CDR3 is TGCGCCAGCAGCCTCCTCCCCGGGGACGAGCAGTACTTC.

V is TRBV7-2 and J is TRBJ2-7; 8 bases are a match to TRBD2. The CDR3 has 18 amino acids. Unmatched junction bases numbered 21, after V lost 4 bases and J lost 7 bases. The V gene's germline CDR1 is SGHTA and CDR2 FQGNSA. CDR3 protein: CASSSQTPGTRTFREQYF. CDR3 DNA: TGTGCCAGCAGCTCCCAGACTCCCGGGACTAGGACTTTCCGAGAGCAGTACTTC. Filled out from reference TRBV7-2 and TRBJ2-7, the complete variable domain reads GAGVSQSPSNKVTEKGKDVELRCDPISGHTALYWYRQSLGQGLEFLIYFQGNSAPDKSGLPSDRFSAERTGGSVSTLTIQRTQQEDSAVYLCASSSQTPGTRTFREQYFGPGTRLTVT.

The chain employs TRBV28 and TRBJ2-1; 7 nucleotides agree with TRBD2. V trimming: 8 bases; J trimming: 1 base; junction bases outside the gene matches: 11. The CDR3 is made up of 16 amino acids. In germline, CDR1 is MDHEN, CDR2 SYDVKM. DNA of the CDR3: TGTGCCAGCTTCCCGTTTACCGGGAGGTCCTACAATGAGCAGTTCTTC. Amino acids: CASFPFTGRSYNEQFF.

This chain joins TRBV9 and TRBJ2-7, with D unresolved. This CDR3 is 14 amino acids long. V lost 0 bases, J lost 1 base, and 8 bases lay in between. Per the germline V gene, CDR1 is SGDLS and CDR2 is YYNGEE. The CDR3 here is CASSVAVGSYEQYF. In nucleotides, the CDR3 is TGTGCCAGCAGCGTAGCGGTGGGGTCCTACGAGCAGTACTTC.

The chain combines TRBV7-2 with TRBJ2-1, with TRBD2 matching over 7 bases. The CDR3 runs to 15 residues. CDR1 is SGHTA and CDR2 is FQGNSA in the germline V gene. The trim removed 2 bases at V and 8 bases at J, leaving 9 bases unmatched. The CDR3 nucleotides are TGTGCCAGCAGCTTACAGAGCGGGAAAAGGGATGAGCAGTTCTTC. Translation: CASSLQSGKRDEQFF.

This clone has a single count. The chain couples TRBV14 to TRBJ2-5; 15 bases align to TRBD2. Germline lookup yields CDR1 SGHDN and CDR2 FVKESK. The CDR3 runs to 16 residues. Losses at the gene ends were 5 bases for V and 5 bases for J; bases not matched to a gene: 6. CDR3 residues: CASSTGLAGGWETQYF. The CDR3 region has the DNA TGTGCCAGCAGCACGGGACTAGCGGGAGGATGGGAGACCCAGTACTTC.